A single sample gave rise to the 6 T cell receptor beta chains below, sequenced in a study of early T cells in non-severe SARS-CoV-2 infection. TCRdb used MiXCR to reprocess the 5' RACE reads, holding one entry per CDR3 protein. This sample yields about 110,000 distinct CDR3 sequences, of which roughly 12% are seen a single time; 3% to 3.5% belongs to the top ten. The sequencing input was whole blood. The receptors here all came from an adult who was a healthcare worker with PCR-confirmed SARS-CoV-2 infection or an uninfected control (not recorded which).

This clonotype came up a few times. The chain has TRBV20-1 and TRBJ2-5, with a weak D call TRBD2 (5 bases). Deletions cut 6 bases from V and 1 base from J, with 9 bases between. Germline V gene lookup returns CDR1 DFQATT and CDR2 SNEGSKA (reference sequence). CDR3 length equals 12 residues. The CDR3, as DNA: TGCAGTGCAAAAGCGGTCCAAGAGACCCAGTACTTC. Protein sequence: CSAKAVQETQYF.

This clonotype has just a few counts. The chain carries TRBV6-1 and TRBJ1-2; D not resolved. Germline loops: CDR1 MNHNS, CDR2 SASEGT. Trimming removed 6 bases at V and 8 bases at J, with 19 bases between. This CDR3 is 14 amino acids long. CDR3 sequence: CASSSPRKFTGYTF. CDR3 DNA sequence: TGTGCCAGCAGCTCTCCCAGGAAGTTTACGGGCTACACCTTC.

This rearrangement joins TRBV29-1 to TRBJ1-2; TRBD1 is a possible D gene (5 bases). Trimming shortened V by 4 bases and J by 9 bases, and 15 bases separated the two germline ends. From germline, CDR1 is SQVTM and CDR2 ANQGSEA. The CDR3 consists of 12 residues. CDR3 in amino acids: CSVVVGDGSYTF. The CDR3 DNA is TGCAGCGTTGTGGTAGGGGATGGAAGCTACACCTTC.

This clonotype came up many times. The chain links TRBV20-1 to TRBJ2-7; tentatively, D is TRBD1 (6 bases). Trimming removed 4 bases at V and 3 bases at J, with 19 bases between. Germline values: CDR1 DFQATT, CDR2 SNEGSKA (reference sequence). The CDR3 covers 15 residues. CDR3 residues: CSATRAEDRNYEQYF. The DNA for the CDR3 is TGCAGTGCTACCCGGGCTGAGGACAGAAACTACGAGCAGTACTTC.

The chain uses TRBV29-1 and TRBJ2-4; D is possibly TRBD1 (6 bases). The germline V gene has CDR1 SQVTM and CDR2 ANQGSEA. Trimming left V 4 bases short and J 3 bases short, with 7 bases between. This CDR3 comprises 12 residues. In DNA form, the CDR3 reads TGCAGCGTTGCGACAGGCAAAAACATTCAGTACTTC. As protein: CSVATGKNIQYF.

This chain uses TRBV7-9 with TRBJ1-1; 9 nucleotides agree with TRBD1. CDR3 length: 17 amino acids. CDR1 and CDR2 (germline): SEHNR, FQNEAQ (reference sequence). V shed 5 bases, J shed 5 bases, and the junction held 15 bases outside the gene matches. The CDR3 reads CASSLQSGTGIGTEAFF. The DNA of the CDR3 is TGTGCCAGCAGCCTTCAATCCGGGACAGGGATCGGGACTGAAGCTTTCTTT.